In its sample, the clone carrying this TCR beta chain was seen a few times. Its antigen is unidentified. Each TCR beta cDNA library carried unique molecular identifiers. Hundreds of thousands of cDNA molecules came from about 1 to 10 million T cells. TCRdb reanalysed the PCR reads using MiXCR and keeps one entry per CDR3 protein. The sample holds approximately 460,000 distinct CDR3 sequences, approximately 45% seen once. The sample belongs to a study of post-analysis software for immune sequencing data. In the study overall: Recorded subtypes: relapsing-remitting, secondary progressive, progressive-relapsing; some patients unannotated.

Study results and caveats: Samples sharing a preparation batch grouped tightly together when assessed by F measure. Patients had higher frequencies than controls of about 5 TRBV segments, including TRBV5-6, TRBV5-1 and TRBV20-1.

The V gene's germline CDR1 is MNHEY and CDR2 SVGAGI. The length of the CDR3 is 14 residues. Trimming took 6 bases from V and 7 from J; bases not matched to a gene: 11. The receptor was isolated from a girl between 5 and 17 years old with multiple sclerosis. What was sequenced was blood. The J gene is TRBJ1-1, the V gene TRBV6-5; the match to TRBD1 covers 7 bases. CDR3 in DNA: TGTGCCAGCAGACGCGGACAGGTTTTCGTTGAAGCTTTCTTT. It yields the protein CASRRGQVFVEAFF.